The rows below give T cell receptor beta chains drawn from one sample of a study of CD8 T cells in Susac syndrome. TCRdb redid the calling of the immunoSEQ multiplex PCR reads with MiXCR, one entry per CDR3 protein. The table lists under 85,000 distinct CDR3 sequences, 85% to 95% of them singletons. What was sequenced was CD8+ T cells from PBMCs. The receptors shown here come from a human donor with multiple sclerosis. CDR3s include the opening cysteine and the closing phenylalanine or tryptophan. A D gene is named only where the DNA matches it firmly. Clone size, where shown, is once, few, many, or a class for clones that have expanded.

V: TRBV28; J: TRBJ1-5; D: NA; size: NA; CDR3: CASYDEGGYQPQHF; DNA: TGTGCCAGCTACGACGAGGGCGGCTATCAGCCCCAGCATTTT
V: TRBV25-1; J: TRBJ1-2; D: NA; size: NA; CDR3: CASSEYAGPYGYTF; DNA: TGTGCCAGCAGTGAATACGCAGGGCCCTATGGCTACACCTTC
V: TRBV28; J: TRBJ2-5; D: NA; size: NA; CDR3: CASSFPFRETQYF; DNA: TGTGCCAGCAGTTTTCCCTTTCGGGAGACCCAGTACTTC
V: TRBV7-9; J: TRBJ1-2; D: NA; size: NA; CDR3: CASSLIVRENGYTF; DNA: TGTGCCAGCAGCTTAATTGTCAGGGAGAATGGCTACACCTTC
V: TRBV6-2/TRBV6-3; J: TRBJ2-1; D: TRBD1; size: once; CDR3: CASSYSLDRGGNEQFF; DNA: TGTGCCAGCAGTTACTCCCTCGACAGGGGCGGCAATGAGCAGTTCTTC
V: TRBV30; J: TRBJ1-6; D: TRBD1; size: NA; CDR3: CAWSEGQVGSPLHF; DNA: TGTGCCTGGAGTGAGGGACAGGTTGGTTCACCCCTCCACTTT
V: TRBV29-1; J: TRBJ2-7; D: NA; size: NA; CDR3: CSALSGYEQYF; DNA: TGCAGCGCACTAAGTGGTTACGAGCAGTACTTC
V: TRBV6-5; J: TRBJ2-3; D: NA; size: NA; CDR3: CASSYSQQNPTHTQYF; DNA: TGTGCCAGCAGTTACTCCCAGCAAAACCCGACACATACGCAGTATTTT
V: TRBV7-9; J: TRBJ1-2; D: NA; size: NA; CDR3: CASSLTGLNGYTF; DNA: TGTGCCAGCAGCTTGACAGGCCTCAATGGCTACACCTTC
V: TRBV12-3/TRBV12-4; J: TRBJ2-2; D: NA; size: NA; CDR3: CASNTWGIGELFF; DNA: TGTGCCAGCAACACCTGGGGGATCGGGGAGCTGTTTTTT
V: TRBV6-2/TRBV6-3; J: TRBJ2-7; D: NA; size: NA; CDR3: CASNQGVAYEQYF; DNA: TGTGCCAGCAACCAAGGTGTAGCCTACGAGCAGTACTTC
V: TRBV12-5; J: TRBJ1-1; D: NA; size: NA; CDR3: CASASDSAEAFF; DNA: TGTGCTAGTGCTTCGGACAGCGCGGAAGCTTTCTTT
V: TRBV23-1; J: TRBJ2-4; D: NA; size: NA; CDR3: CASPGLEVAKNIQYF; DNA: TGCGCCAGCCCTGGACTGGAGGTAGCCAAAAACATTCAGTACTTC
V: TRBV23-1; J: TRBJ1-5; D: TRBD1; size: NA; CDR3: CASSQHTGTGINQPQHF; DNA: TGCGCCAGCAGTCAACACACCGGGACAGGGATCAATCAGCCCCAGCATTTT
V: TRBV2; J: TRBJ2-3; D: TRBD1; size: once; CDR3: CASSTGTGVSDTQYF; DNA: TGTGCCAGCAGTACCGGGACAGGGGTGTCGGATACGCAGTATTTT
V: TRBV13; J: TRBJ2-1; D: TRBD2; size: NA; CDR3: CASSSGTSGSSYNEQFF; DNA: TGTGCCAGCAGCTCCGGGACTAGCGGGAGCTCCTACAATGAGCAGTTCTTC
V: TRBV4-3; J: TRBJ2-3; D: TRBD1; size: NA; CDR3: CASSPGTGEGDTQYF; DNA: TGCGCCAGCAGCCCGGGGACAGGGGAGGGGGATACGCAGTATTTT
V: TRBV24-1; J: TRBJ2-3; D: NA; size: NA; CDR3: CATSDRGGPTDTQYF; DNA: TGTGCCACCAGTGATCGCGGGGGCCCCACAGATACGCAGTATTTT
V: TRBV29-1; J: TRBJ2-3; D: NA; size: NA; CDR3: CSVALGDRLSTSTDTQYF; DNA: TGCAGCGTGGCCCTAGGAGACCGTTTATCTACTAGCACAGATACGCAGTATTTT
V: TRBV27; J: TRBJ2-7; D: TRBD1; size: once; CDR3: CASSTRDRGVYEQYF; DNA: TGTGCCAGCAGTACAAGGGACAGGGGAGTCTACGAGCAGTACTTC
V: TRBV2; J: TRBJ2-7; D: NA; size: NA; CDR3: CASRRSPSYEQYF; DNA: TGTGCCAGCAGACGGTCTCCCTCCTACGAGCAGTACTTC
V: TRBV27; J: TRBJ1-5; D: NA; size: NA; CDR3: CASSRRGANQPQHF; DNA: TGTGCCAGCAGTCGCCGCGGGGCCAATCAGCCCCAGCATTTT
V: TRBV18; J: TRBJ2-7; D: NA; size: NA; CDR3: CASSPPGTVAGEQYF; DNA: TGTGCCAGCTCACCACCTGGTACGGTAGCTGGCGAGCAGTACTTC
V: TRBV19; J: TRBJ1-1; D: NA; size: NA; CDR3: CASSMVGYTEAFF; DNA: TGTGCCAGTAGTATGGTCGGGTACACTGAAGCTTTCTTT
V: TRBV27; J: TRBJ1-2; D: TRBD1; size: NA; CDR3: CASSFRRQGSYGYTF; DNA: TGTGCCAGCAGTTTTAGAAGACAGGGAAGCTATGGCTACACCTTC
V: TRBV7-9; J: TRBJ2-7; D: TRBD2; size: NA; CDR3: CASSSGTRDEQYF; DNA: TGTGCCAGCAGCTCAGGGACTAGAGACGAGCAGTACTTC
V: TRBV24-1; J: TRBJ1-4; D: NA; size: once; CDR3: CATSNSRSGEKLFF; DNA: TGTGCCACCAGTAATTCGCGATCCGGGGAAAAACTGTTTTTT
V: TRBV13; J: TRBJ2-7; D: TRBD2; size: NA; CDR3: CASSLGGLESEQYF; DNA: TGTGCCAGCAGCTTAGGGGGACTAGAGAGCGAGCAGTACTTC
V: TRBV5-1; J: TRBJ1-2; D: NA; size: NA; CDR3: CASSLDGYTF; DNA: TGTGCCAGCAGTTTAGATGGCTACACCTTC
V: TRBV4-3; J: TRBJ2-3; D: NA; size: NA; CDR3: CASSPDGGADTQYF; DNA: TGCGCCAGCAGCCCCGATGGGGGGGCCGATACGCAGTATTTT
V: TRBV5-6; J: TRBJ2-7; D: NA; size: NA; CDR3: CASSFWGYSYEQYF; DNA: TGTGCCAGCAGCTTTTGGGGGTACTCCTACGAGCAGTACTTC
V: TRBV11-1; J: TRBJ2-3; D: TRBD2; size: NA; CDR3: CASSFGTNTDTQYF; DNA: TGTGCCAGCAGCTTCGGGACTAACACAGATACGCAGTATTTT
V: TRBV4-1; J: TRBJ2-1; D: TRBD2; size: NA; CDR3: CASSQRLSGSSYNEQFF; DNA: TGCGCCAGCAGCCAACGACTGAGCGGGAGTTCCTACAATGAGCAGTTCTTC
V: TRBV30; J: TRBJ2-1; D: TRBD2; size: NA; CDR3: CAWTPGLAGGNEQFF; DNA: TGTGCCTGGACCCCCGGGCTAGCGGGGGGCAATGAGCAGTTCTTC
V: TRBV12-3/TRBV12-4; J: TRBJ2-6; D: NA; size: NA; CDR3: CASSFLRGSLLSGANVLTF; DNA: TGTGCCAGCAGTTTTCTCCGGGGCTCTCTACTCTCTGGGGCCAACGTCCTGACTTTC
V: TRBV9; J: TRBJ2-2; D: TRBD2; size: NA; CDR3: CASSLGLAGELFF; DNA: TGTGCCAGCAGCCTGGGACTAGCCGGGGAGCTGTTTTTT